The 14 T cell receptor beta chains presented below share a single source sample, sequenced in a study of blood T cell repertoires in COVID-19. Produced via immunoSEQ multiplex PCR; TCRdb's table is partial and in-frame only. This table holds roughly 160,000 clones, 85% found once. The sequencing input was peripheral blood. These receptors all come from a woman aged 80 or over with COVID-19, enrolled during active disease.

Only one count was recorded for this clone. The rearrangement links TRBV2 to TRBJ2-1; maybe TRBD2 (6 bases). V lost 2 bases and J 9 bases, leaving 8 bases between the germline ends. The CDR3 sequence is 12 residues long. CDR1 and CDR2 from the germline V gene are SNHLY and FYNNEI. The CDR3, as DNA: TGTGCCAGCAGTGAAAGGAGGGTTGAGCAGTTCTTC. Its protein product is CASSERRVEQFF.

This clone appeared a single time. The V call is TRBV29-1, the J call TRBJ2-1, with 10 bases aligning to TRBD2. This CDR3 spans 14 amino acids. V gave up 5 bases and J gave up 4 bases; unmatched junction bases: 5. From germline, CDR1 is SQVTM and CDR2 ANQGSEA. The DNA of the CDR3 is TGCAGCGTTACCATAGCGGGGGGATACAATGAGCAGTTCTTC. Translation gives CSVTIAGGYNEQFF.

The chain joins TRBV2 to TRBJ1-1; the D gene is possibly TRBD1 (5 bases). V was cut by 0 bases and J by 1 base, with 9 bases left in between. The CDR3 loop spans 15 amino acids. CDR1 and CDR2 (germline): SNHLY, FYNNEI. CDR3 amino acids: CASSEAGLGNTEAFF. CDR3 coding DNA: TGTGCCAGCAGTGAAGCGGGACTAGGGAACACTGAAGCTTTCTTT.

CDR3 DNA sequence: TGTGCCAGTCATCACCCAGGTACAGGGTCCATGGATCAGCCCCAGCATTTT. It encodes CASHHPGTGSMDQPQHF. V usage is TRBV19 and J usage is TRBJ1-5, with D possibly being TRBD1 (6 bases). The CDR3 extends over 17 amino acids. CDR1 is LNHDA, CDR2 SQIVND, per germline (reference sequence). V gave up 8 bases and J gave up 5 bases, with 25 bases separating them.

The chain links TRBV4-1 to TRBJ1-2; D gene unclear. Germline CDR1 MGHRA, CDR2 YSYEKL. This CDR3 is 13 amino acids long. V lost 0 bases and J 13 bases, leaving 15 bases between the germline ends. CDR3 nucleotide sequence: TGCGCCAGCAGCCAAGATAGAGGAAGTGGATCCACCTTC. Translated: CASSQDRGSGSTF.

V usage is TRBV19 and J usage is TRBJ2-1; 11 positions agree with TRBD1. Germline V gene data show CDR1 as LNHDA and CDR2 as SQIVND (reference sequence). With 6 bases clipped from V and 7 bases from J, the junction kept 8 bases outside the gene matches. This CDR3 contains 15 residues. The DNA of the CDR3 is TGTGCCAGTAGCCATATGGGGACAGGGGGAAATGAGCAGTTCTTC. Translated: CASSHMGTGGNEQFF.

This chain links TRBV7-2 with TRBJ1-5; no definite D call. The CDR3 consists of 15 residues. With 5 bases removed from V and 4 bases from J, the gap between germline ends came to 15 bases. CDR1 is SGHTA, CDR2 FQGNSA, per germline. CDR3: CASSPSSAGNQPQHF. In DNA form, the CDR3 reads TGTGCCAGCAGCCCCTCTAGTGCGGGGAATCAGCCCCAGCATTTT.

The chain joins TRBV18 to TRBJ1-2; 8 nucleotides line up with TRBD1. The V segment lost 0 bases and the J segment 8 bases; nucleotides outside the gene matches: 8. This CDR3 has 15 residues. The germline V gene has CDR1 KGHSH and CDR2 LQKENI. The CDR3 region is CASSPPSRGPRGYTF. CDR3 nucleotide sequence: TGTGCCAGCTCACCACCGTCCAGGGGGCCGCGGGGCTACACCTTC.

As regards this clone: Other DNA sequences in this sample translate to the same CDR3. The gene calls are TRBV3-1 (or the pseudogene TRBV3-2) and TRBJ1-1, with a tentative D call TRBD1 (6 bases). CDR1 is LGHDT, CDR2 YNNKEL, per germline (reference sequence). V dropped 4 bases and J dropped 1 base, with 7 bases sitting between them. The CDR3 length is 13 residues. The CDR3 spells CASSRGGNTEAFF. CDR3 coding DNA: TGTGCCAGCAGCCGAGGGGGGAACACTGAAGCTTTCTTT.

The chain uses TRBV4-2 and TRBJ2-3; 7 nucleotides match TRBD2. Looked up from germline, CDR1 is LGHNA and CDR2 is YNFKEQ. V dropped 4 bases and J dropped 4; count of bases not matched to a gene: 8. This CDR3 has 15 residues. CDR3 in amino acids: CASSPERGASDTQYF. The CDR3, as DNA: TGTGCCAGCAGCCCCGAGCGGGGCGCGTCAGATACGCAGTATTTT.

In DNA form, the CDR3 reads TGTGCCAGCAGCGTGTCGGGAAACACTGAAGCTTTCTTT. It specifies CASSVSGNTEAFF. The J gene is TRBJ1-1, the V gene TRBV7-6; D unresolved. Trimming shortened V by 5 bases and J by 2 bases, and 9 bases separated the two germline ends. The V gene's germline CDR1 is SGHVS and CDR2 FNYEAQ. The CDR3 totals 13 residues.

J is TRBJ2-7 and V is TRBV5-1, with D maybe TRBD2 (6 bases). CDR1 and CDR2 (germline): SGHRS, YFSETQ. The CDR3 is 14 residues long. V was trimmed by 0 bases and J by 0 bases, leaving 7 bases between them. The CDR3 spells CASSLDGGSYEQYF. As DNA, the CDR3 is TGCGCCAGCAGCTTGGACGGGGGCTCCTACGAGCAGTACTTC.

The V and J genes are TRBV10-2 and TRBJ2-6; 9 bases line up with TRBD1. This CDR3 comprises 17 residues. Germline CDR1 WSHSY, CDR2 SAAADI. With 7 bases clipped from V and 0 bases from J, the junction kept 7 bases outside the gene matches. CDR3 sequence reads: CASTGQQGASGANVLTF. CDR3 coding DNA: TGCGCCAGCACCGGGCAACAGGGGGCCTCTGGGGCCAACGTCCTGACTTTC.

This chain links TRBV12-3 or TRBV12-4 with TRBJ2-3, with D tentatively TRBD2 (6 bases). CDR3 length: 13 residues. Trimming removed 6 bases from V and 6 bases from J, with 13 bases in between. The CDR3 DNA reads as TGTGCCAGCAGGGGACTGGGAGAGGATACGCAGTATTTT. It encodes CASRGLGEDTQYF.